This TCR beta chain was sequenced in a study of OX40 agonist ivuxolimab in advanced cancers. Findings of the study overall: It was also the case that some nonresponders had low normalized T-cell clonal expansion.

Germline V gene lookup returns CDR1 SGHVS and CDR2 FQNEAQ. Trimming took 1 base from V and 2 from J, leaving 8 bases between them. CDR3 size: 15 residues. Profiled with immunoSEQ multiplex PCR; TCRdb holds only in-frame clones, not every one. The sample lists 50,000 to 75,000 clones, 70% to 90% occurring once. As to this clone: Its matching antigen is unknown.

The input for sequencing was CD4+ or CD8+ T cells sorted from blood, taken in a trial of the OX40 agonist ivuxolimab. The receptor comes from an adult with an advanced solid tumor such as melanoma, head and neck, liver or kidney cancer. V gene TRBV7-8 combines with J gene TRBJ1-4; D remains ambiguous. The CDR3 reads CASSLGALTNEKLFF. The CDR3 nucleotides are TGTGCCAGCAGCTTAGGGGCCCTGACTAATGAAAAACTGTTTTTT.